Listed here are 10 T cell receptor beta chains from one sample, sequenced in a study of T-cell memory formation after mild COVID-19. TCRdb independently ran MiXCR on the 5' RACE reads; one entry per CDR3 protein. The data contain approximately 250,000 distinct CDR3 sequences, around 15% of them singletons. Material: PBMCs or a T cell subset sorted from them (not recorded which). The receptors were sampled from a man aged 18 to 30 who had mild COVID-19 (a few samples of this study predate the infection). Cell type and time point are not known.

The sample holds a few counts of this clonotype. The rearrangement joins TRBV9 to TRBJ2-2; 7 bases are a match to TRBD1. Trimming took 4 bases from V and 3 from J; bases not matched to a gene: 9. Germline CDR1 and CDR2: SGDLS and YYNGEE. The length of the CDR3 is 16 residues. The CDR3 is CASSPSGTEYTGELFF. Here the CDR3 DNA reads TGTGCCAGCAGCCCATCAGGGACAGAATACACCGGGGAGCTGTTTTTT.

The V gene is TRBV24-1, the J gene TRBJ1-1; a weak D match, TRBD1 (5 bases). V lost 4 bases and J lost 6, with 14 bases in between. CDR3 size: 14 residues. CDR1 is KGHDR and CDR2 is SFDVKD in the germline V gene. The CDR3 coding sequence is TGTGCCACCAGTGACTCCCTGAGGGACCCTGAAGCTTTCTTT. Protein product: CATSDSLRDPEAFF.

V gene TRBV4-1 combines with J gene TRBJ1-6, with 9 bases fitting TRBD1. In germline, CDR1 is MGHRA, CDR2 YSYEKL. This CDR3 region has 16 residues. V dropped 0 bases and J dropped 10; count of bases not matched to a gene: 7. The CDR3 coding sequence is TGCGCCAGCAGCCAAGATTTGACAGGGGGTTACTCACCCCTCCACTTT. Its translation is CASSQDLTGGYSPLHF.

This rearrangement joins TRBV29-1 to TRBJ2-1; D call uncertain. The CDR3 covers 14 residues. Deletions cut 2 bases from V and 3 bases from J, with 11 bases between. Germline CDR1 is SQVTM and CDR2 is ANQGSEA. The CDR3 bases are TGCAGCGTTGAACCAGTCTACAGCTACAATGAGCAGTTCTTC. It codes for CSVEPVYSYNEQFF.

The chain combines TRBV6-2 or TRBV6-3 with TRBJ2-3; TRBD1 might be the D (6 bases). The CDR3 is made up of 13 amino acids. Looked up from germline, CDR1 is MNHEY and CDR2 is SVGEGT. Trimming left V 3 bases short and J 3 bases short, with 7 bases between. The CDR3: CASSYTGTDTQYF. The DNA of the CDR3 is TGTGCCAGCAGTTATACAGGGACAGATACGCAGTATTTT.

This clonotype has a handful of counts. This chain joins TRBV24-1 and TRBJ2-2; 9 positions agree with TRBD2. This CDR3 region has 16 residues. Germline CDR1 and CDR2: KGHDR and SFDVKD. Trimming removed 4 bases from V and 6 bases from J; junction bases left unmatched: 8. The CDR3 region is CATSDPQRGVSGELFF. DNA for the CDR3: TGTGCCACCAGTGACCCCCAGCGGGGGGTTTCCGGGGAGCTGTTTTTT.

This clonotype was recorded a few times. V is TRBV10-3 and J is TRBJ2-1; TRBD1 agrees at 8 bases. Per germline, CDR1 ENHRY and CDR2 SYGVKD. V shed 4 bases, J shed 0 bases, and the junction held 5 bases outside the gene matches. This CDR3 comprises 16 residues. Here the CDR3 DNA reads TGTGCCATCAGTGCCCCGGACAGGGCCTCCTACAATGAGCAGTTCTTC. It encodes CAISAPDRASYNEQFF.

This rearrangement joins TRBV9 to TRBJ1-2; D uncertain. Per the germline V gene, CDR1 is SGDLS and CDR2 is YYNGEE. The CDR3 consists of 12 residues. Between the trimmed V and J ends, which lost 4 bases and 2 bases, there was a span of 6 bases. The CDR3 here is CASSPMNYGYTF. CDR3 DNA: TGTGCCAGCAGCCCCATGAACTATGGCTACACCTTC.

This clonotype has ten or more counts. The gene calls are TRBV6-5 and TRBJ1-2; the D gene is possibly TRBD1 (5 bases). The CDR3 length is 14 residues. Germline CDR1 MNHEY, CDR2 SVGAGI. The germline V and J ends were trimmed by 6 bases and 4 bases, with 15 bases remaining between them. CDR3 residues: CASSPGGTGYGYTF. The CDR3 DNA is TGTGCCAGCAGCCCGGGGGGTACCGGCTATGGCTACACCTTC.

As DNA, the CDR3 is TGCAGTGCTAGGGAGGGGGCGGTGAACACTGAAGCTTTCTTT. It codes for CSAREGAVNTEAFF. The V call is TRBV20-1, the J call TRBJ1-1, with 7 bases that match TRBD1. V was pared by 3 bases and J by 0 bases, with 4 bases of the junction left unmatched. Germline V lookup: CDR1 DFQATT, CDR2 SNEGSKA (reference sequence). This CDR3 spans 14 amino acids.